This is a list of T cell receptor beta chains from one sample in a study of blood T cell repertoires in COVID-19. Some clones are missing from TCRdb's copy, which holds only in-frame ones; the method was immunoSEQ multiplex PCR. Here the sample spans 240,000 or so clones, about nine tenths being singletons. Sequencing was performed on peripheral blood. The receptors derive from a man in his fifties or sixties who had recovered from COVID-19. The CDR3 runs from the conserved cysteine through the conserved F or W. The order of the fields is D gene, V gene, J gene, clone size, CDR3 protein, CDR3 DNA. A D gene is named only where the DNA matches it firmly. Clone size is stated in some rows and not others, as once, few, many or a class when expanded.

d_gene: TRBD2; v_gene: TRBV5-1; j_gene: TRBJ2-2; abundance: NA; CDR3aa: CASRRGGMNTGELFF; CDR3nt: TGCGCCAGCAGACGCGGGGGGATGAACACCGGGGAGCTGTTTTTT
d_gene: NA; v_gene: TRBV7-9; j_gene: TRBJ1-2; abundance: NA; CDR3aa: CASSSNGYGYTF; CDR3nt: TGTGCCAGCAGCAGTAACGGCTATGGCTACACCTTC
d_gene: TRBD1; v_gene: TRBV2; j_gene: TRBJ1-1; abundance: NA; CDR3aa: CASSVMGQINTEAFF; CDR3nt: TGTGCCAGCAGTGTAATGGGACAGATTAACACTGAAGCTTTCTTT
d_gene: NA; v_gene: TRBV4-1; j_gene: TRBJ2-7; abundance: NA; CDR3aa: CASSQDVSASSGEQYF; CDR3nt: TGCGCCAGCAGCCAAGACGTCTCGGCTAGCTCCGGGGAGCAGTACTTC
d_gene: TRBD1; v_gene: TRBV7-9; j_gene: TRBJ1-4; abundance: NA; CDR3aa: CASSSLQGVLTNEKLFF; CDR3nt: TGTGCCAGCAGCTCACTACAGGGGGTCCTAACTAATGAAAAACTGTTTTTT
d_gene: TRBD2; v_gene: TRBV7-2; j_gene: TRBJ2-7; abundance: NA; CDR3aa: CASSLFVGEGYEQYF; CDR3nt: TGTGCCAGCAGCTTATTTGTGGGGGAGGGCTACGAGCAGTACTTC
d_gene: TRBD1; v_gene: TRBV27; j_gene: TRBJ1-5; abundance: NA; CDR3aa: CASGQGNQPQHF; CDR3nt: TGTGCCAGCGGACAGGGCAATCAGCCCCAGCATTTT
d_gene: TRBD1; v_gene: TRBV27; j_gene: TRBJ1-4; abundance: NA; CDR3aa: CASSFSGGNEKLFF; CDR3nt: TGTGCCAGCAGTTTTTCAGGGGGAAATGAAAAACTGTTTTTT
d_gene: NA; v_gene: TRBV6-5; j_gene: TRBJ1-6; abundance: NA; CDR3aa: CASKGGYNSPLHF; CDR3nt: TGTGCCAGTAAAGGAGGGTATAATTCACCCCTCCACTTT
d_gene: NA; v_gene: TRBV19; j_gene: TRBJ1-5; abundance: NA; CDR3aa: CASSIARQASNQPQHF; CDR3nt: TGTGCCAGTAGTATAGCCCGACAGGCGAGCAATCAGCCCCAGCATTTT
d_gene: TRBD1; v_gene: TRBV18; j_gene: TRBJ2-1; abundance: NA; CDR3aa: CASSPPQGPYNEQFF; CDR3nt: TGTGCCAGCTCACCGCCACAGGGGCCATACAATGAGCAGTTCTTC
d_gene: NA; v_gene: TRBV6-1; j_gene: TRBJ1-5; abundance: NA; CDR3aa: CASSDLLSNQPQHF; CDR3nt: TGTGCCAGCAGTGACCTTCTGAGCAATCAGCCCCAGCATTTT
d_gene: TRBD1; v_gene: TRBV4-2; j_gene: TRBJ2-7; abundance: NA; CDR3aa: CASSRTGTGPYEQYF; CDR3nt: TGTGCCAGCAGTCGGACCGGGACAGGGCCCTACGAGCAGTACTTC
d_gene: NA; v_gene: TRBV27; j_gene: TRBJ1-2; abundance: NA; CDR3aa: CASSRSGWTILGGYTF; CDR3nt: TGTGCCAGCAGTCGAAGTGGTTGGACAATCCTCGGTGGCTACACCTTC
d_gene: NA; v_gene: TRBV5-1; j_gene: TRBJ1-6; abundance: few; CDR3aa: CASSLAEDNSPLHF; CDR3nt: TGCGCCAGCAGCTTGGCAGAAGATAATTCACCCCTCCACTTT
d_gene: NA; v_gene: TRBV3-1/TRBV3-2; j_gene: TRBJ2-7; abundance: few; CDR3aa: CASSRGSSYEQYF; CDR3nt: TGTGCCAGCAGCCGCGGGTCCTCCTACGAGCAGTACTTC
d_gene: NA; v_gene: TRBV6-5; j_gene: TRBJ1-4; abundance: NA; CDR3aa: CASGSPGATNEKLFF; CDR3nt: TGTGCCAGCGGGAGCCCAGGGGCAACTAATGAAAAACTGTTTTTT
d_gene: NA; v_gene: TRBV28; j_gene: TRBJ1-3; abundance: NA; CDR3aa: CASTRRLRGNTIYF; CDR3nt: TGTGCCAGCACCCGCCGTTTGCGGGGAAACACCATATATTTT
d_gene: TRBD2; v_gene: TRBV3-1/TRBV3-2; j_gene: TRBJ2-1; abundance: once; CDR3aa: CASTLRGGSNEQFF; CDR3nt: TGTGCCAGCACACTCCGGGGGGGCTCGAATGAGCAGTTCTTC
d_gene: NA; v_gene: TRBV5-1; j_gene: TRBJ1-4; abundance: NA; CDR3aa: CASSFVVGEKLFF; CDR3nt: TGCGCCAGCAGCTTCGTAGTCGGTGAAAAACTGTTTTTT
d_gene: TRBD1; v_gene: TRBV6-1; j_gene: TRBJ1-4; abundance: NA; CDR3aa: CASSDRGRQTNEKLFF; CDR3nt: TGTGCCAGCAGTGACAGGGGGCGCCAAACTAATGAAAAACTGTTTTTT
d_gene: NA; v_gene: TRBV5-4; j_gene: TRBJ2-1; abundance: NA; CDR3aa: CASSLGWARNEQFF; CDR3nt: TGTGCCAGCAGCTTGGGCTGGGCTCGGAATGAGCAGTTCTTC
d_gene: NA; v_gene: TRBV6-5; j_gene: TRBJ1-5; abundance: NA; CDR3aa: CASRPGGEGQPQHF; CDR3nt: TGTGCCAGCCGTCCGGGGGGCGAAGGGCAGCCCCAGCATTTT
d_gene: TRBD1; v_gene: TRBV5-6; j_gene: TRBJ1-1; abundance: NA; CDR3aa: CASSLRGQYTEAFF; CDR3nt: TGTGCCAGCAGCTTACGGGGACAGTACACTGAAGCTTTCTTT
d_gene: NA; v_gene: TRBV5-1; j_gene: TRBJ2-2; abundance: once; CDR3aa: CASSLGAQGIGNTGELFF; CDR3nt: TGCGCCAGCAGCTTAGGGGCCCAGGGGATTGGGAACACCGGGGAGCTGTTTTTT
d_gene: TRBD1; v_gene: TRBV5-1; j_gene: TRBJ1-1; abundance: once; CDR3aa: CASRKGTGDPPSTEAFF; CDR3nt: TGCGCCAGCAGGAAGGGGACAGGGGATCCCCCGAGCACTGAAGCTTTCTTT
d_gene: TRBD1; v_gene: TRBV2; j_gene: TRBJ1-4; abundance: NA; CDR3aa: CASGTGGGKLFF; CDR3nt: TGTGCCTCCGGGACAGGGGGCGGAAAACTGTTTTTT
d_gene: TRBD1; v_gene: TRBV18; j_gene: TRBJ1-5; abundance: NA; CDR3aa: CASSPVRGPSNQPQHF; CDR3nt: TGTGCCAGCTCACCCGTCAGGGGGCCGAGCAATCAGCCCCAGCATTTT
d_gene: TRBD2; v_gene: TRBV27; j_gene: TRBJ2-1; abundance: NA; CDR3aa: CASSPPGLVSAEQFF; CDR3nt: TGTGCCAGCAGTCCTCCGGGACTAGTATCGGCTGAGCAGTTCTTC
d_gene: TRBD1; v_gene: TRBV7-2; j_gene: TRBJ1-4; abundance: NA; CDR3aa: CASSLAGRTGVREKLFF; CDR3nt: TGTGCCAGCAGCTTAGCGGGTCGGACAGGGGTACGGGAAAAACTGTTTTTT
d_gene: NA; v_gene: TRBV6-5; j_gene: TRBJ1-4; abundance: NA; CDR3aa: CASRPNSPKNEKLFF; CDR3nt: TGTGCCAGCAGGCCGAACAGTCCCAAGAACGAAAAACTGTTTTTT
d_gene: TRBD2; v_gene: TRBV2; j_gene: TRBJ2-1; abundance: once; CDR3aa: CASISGLPGLVPREQFF; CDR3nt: TGTGCCAGCATATCAGGGCTACCGGGACTAGTTCCTCGGGAGCAGTTCTTC